The clone carrying this TCR beta chain was seen more than once but under ten times. This sample was taken from a study of human T cells and chemical hapten exposure. Study-wide context: Per-sample TCR yield variability stemmed mainly from small pooled library volume differences.

TCRdb re-derived calls from the 5' RACE reads in MiXCR, one entry per CDR3 protein. The sample carries over 95,000 distinct CDR3 sequences, around a fifth recorded once. Extraction yielded total RNA from whole blood (unfractionated). The sequence was collected from a human donor in good health.

The DNA of the CDR3 is TGTGCCAGCAGCCAAGTCTCAGGTACGGCGCCCCAGCATTTT. Protein product: CASSQVSGTAPQHF. The chain links TRBV3-1 to TRBJ1-5; D is ambiguous. Germline V lookup: CDR1 LGHDT, CDR2 YNNKEL (reference sequence). V was trimmed by 1 base and J by 9 bases, leaving 13 bases between them. This CDR3 comprises 14 residues.